The entry below describes one T cell receptor (beta chain). Its antigen is currently unknown. Assay: immunoSEQ multiplex PCR; the TCRdb copy retains only in-frame clones and omits some. The repertoire has a few hundred thousand clones, approximately 67% of them found once; the top ten carry 6% to 6.5%. In germline, CDR1 is SGHDT, CDR2 YYEEEE. CDR3 length: 15 residues. The V and J ends lost 1 base and 3 bases respectively, with 12 bases between them. This entry is derived from a study of cytotoxic CD8 clonotypes in ibrutinib-treated CLL. Whole-study context: The patients, about ten relapsed/refractory and under 16 treatment-naive, included 17 who were IGHV unmutated. Study observations and caveats: Once treatment began, public clonotypes, which were uncommon, contracted or stayed stable.

The TCR originated in a human donor with chronic lymphocytic leukemia. The chain couples TRBV5-6 to TRBJ2-3; tentatively, D is TRBD1 (5 bases). Sequences were derived from PBMCs, sampled after 36 months of ibrutinib treatment. In DNA form, the CDR3 reads TGTGCCAGCAGCTTGCTGCAGGGAAGTACAGATACGCAGTATTTT. It encodes CASSLLQGSTDTQYF.